This T cell receptor beta chain stems from a study of blood T cell repertoires in COVID-19. Background on the study: Samples taken during acute and convalescent COVID-19 were collected in the United States, Italy and Spain.

Germline values: CDR1 LGHDT, CDR2 YNNKEL (reference sequence). Trimming cost V 1 base and J 3 bases, with 18 bases left between them. The CDR3 extends over 18 amino acids. Sequenced by immunoSEQ multiplex PCR; TCRdb stores in-frame clones only, minus some. This sample has some 260,000 clones, with more than 65% found just once. This clonotype originated in a woman aged 40 to 50 with active or convalescent COVID-19. The chain has TRBV3-1 (or the pseudogene TRBV3-2) and TRBJ2-2; possible D gene TRBD1, 6 bases. The specimen sequenced was peripheral blood. The CDR3 DNA reads as TGTGCCAGCAGCCAAGGGTACAGGGCCAAGCAACACACCGGGGAGCTGTTTTTT. Translated, it gives CASSQGYRAKQHTGELFF.